Below, one T cell receptor (beta chain) is given with its context. It has no known antigen specificity. Base quality data are lacking; no much larger clone is found one base away. The data stem from a study of CD8 T cells in Susac syndrome (dated by TCRdb to about 2019). Study-wide context: Repertoire sequencing was used to test whether CD8+ T cell activation and differentiation in Susac syndrome was antigen driven. CD8+ T cell repertoire clonality was compared between around eleven healthy donors, approximately 14 Susac syndrome patients and around 16 multiple sclerosis patients. On the study overall, not on this receptor specifically: The number of individuals in the TCR sequencing and HLA analysis was acknowledged as relatively small.

RNA was extracted using the RNeasy kit, and about 0.45 to 1 microgram was reverse transcribed with random hexamers. TCR beta CDR3 regions were amplified with the immunoSEQ multiplex PCR assay covering 54 Vbeta and 13 Jbeta segments. To correct PCR amplification bias, a synthetic template baseline was used for both primer optimization and computational correction. In the authors' own workflow: Reads were annotated to V, D and J genes per IMGT and analyzed with immunoSEQ Analyzer, keeping only productive sequences. Clonality was calculated as one minus the Shannon entropy normalized by log2 of the number of productive unique sequences. For each patient and control, public and private clones were evaluated among the 100 most prevalent clones. A clone was defined as Susac-specific if it was absent from the healthy and MS cohorts, from some 1,100 published viral clones and from other ImmuneACCESS disease sequences. TCRdb ran its own pipeline on the public reads, namely fastp trimming at Q25 and MiXCR clone calling, and kept in-frame beta chains. Every entry covers one CDR3 protein and lists the most common genes and DNA from its rows. TCRdb's processing, not the authors', yielded these V and J calls. The sample table records 100,000 to 150,000 distinct CDR3 sequences; 90% to 95% of these occur just once. Of the sample, less than 0.4% is held by the ten largest clones.

High-throughput TCR beta sequencing profiled peripheral blood CD8+ and CD4+ T cells from healthy donors, Susac syndrome patients and multiple sclerosis patients. The multiple sclerosis controls were treatment-naive patients who had stable or active relapsing-remitting disease and met the revised McDonald criteria. Bulk CD8+ and CD4+ T cells were purified magnetically by negative isolation, whereas CD8+ TEMRA cells were enriched by FACS. Blood was drawn into EDTA tubes, processed within 24 hours, and PBMCs were isolated by density gradient centrifugation. PBMCs intended for TCR sequencing were frozen in liquid nitrogen and were later thawed in a 37 degrees C water bath. The sorted or isolated CD4+, CD8+ and CD8+ TEMRA cells reached a purity of at least 90%. V is trimmed back by 4 bases and J by 7 bases, and the junction contains 12 bases that no gene match accounts for. The CDR3 holds 16 amino acids from the cysteine to the phenylalanine. The CDR3 DNA has 48 bases and is translated from base 1. The germline V gene yields LGHNA for CDR1 and YNFKEQ for CDR2.

Recombination connected TRBV4-2 to TRBJ2-1; TRBD2 agrees with 8 junctional bases. This receptor was identified in a human donor with multiple sclerosis. The sequencing sample was made of CD8+ T cells from PBMCs. The nucleotides read TGTGCCAGCAGCCCCGGACGGGGGGGCAGATTGAATGAGCAGTTCTTC. The resulting protein is CASSPGRGGRLNEQFF.